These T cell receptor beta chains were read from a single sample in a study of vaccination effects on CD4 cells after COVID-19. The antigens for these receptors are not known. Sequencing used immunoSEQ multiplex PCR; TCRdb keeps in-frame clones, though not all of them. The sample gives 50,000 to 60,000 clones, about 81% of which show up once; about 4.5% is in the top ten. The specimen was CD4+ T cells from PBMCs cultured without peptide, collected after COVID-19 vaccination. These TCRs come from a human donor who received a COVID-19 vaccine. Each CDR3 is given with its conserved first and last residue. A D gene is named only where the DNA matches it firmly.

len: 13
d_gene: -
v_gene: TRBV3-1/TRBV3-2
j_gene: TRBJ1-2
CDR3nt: TGTGCCAGCAGCCAAGGGGGCAGGAACGGCTACACCTTC
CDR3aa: CASSQGGRNGYTF

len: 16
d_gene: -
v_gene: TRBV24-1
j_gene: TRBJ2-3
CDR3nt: TGTGCCACCAGTGATCCTCGGGGGCGCGGTACAGATACGCAGTATTTT
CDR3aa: CATSDPRGRGTDTQYF

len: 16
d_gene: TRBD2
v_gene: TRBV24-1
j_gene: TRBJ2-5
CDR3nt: TGTGCCACCAGTGACCCGCGGGGGGGCGGGGAAGAGACCCAGTACTTC
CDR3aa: CATSDPRGGGEETQYF

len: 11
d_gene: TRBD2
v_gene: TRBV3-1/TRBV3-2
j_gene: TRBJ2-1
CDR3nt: TGTGCCAGCAGCCGGGGACTAGCGGCCTTCTTC
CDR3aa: CASSRGLAAFF

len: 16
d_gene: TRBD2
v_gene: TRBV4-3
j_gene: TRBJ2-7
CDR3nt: TGCGCCAGCAGCCAAGATAGGGGACTAGCTTTTTACGAGCAGTACTTC
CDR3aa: CASSQDRGLAFYEQYF

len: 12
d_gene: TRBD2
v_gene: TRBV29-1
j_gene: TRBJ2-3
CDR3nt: TGCAGCGTTGGTCCCGGGACTAGGGCGCAGTATTTT
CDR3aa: CSVGPGTRAQYF

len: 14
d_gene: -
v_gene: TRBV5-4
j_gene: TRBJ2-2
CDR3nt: TGTGCCAGCAGCTTCTTGAAGGGGACCGGGGAGCTGTTTTTT
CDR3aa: CASSFLKGTGELFF

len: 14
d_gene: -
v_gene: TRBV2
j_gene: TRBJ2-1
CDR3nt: TGTGCCAGCAGTGAATTCGGGAGCTACAATGAGCAGTTCTTC
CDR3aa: CASSEFGSYNEQFF

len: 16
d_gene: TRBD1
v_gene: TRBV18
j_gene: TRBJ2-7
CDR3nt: TGTGCCAGCTCACCACCCCTCGGACAGGGACCCTACGAGCAGTACTTC
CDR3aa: CASSPPLGQGPYEQYF

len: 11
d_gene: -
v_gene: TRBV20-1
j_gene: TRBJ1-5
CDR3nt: TGCAGTGCTAAGGGCAATCAGCCCCAGCATTTT
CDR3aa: CSAKGNQPQHF

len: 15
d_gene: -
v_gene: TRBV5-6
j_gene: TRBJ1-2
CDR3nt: TGTGCCAGCAGCATTGACAGGACTACTAACTATGGCTACACCTTC
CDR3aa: CASSIDRTTNYGYTF